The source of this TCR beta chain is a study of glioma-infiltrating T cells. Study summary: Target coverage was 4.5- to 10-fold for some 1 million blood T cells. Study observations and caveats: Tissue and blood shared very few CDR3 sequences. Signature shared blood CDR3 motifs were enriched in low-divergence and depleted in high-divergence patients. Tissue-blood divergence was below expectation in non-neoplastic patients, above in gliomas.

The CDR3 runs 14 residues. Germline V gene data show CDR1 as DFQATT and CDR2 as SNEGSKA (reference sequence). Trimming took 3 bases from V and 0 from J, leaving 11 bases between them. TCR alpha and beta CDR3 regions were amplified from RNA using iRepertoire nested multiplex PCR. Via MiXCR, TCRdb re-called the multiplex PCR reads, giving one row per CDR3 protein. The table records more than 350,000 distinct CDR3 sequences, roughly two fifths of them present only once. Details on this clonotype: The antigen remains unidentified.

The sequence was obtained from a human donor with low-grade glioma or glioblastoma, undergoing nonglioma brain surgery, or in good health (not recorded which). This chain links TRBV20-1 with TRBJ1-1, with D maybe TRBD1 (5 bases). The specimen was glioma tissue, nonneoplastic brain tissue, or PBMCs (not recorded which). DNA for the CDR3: TGCAGTGCTAGTGGACGACAGATGAACACTGAAGCTTTCTTT. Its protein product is CSASGRQMNTEAFF.